This TCR beta chain was retrieved from a study of CD8 T cells in Susac syndrome. TCR beta sequencing covered blood CD8+ and CD4+ T cells. V gave up 2 bases and J gave up 6 bases; unmatched junction bases: 5. CDR3 length: 13 residues. Looked up from germline, CDR1 is SQVTM and CDR2 is ANQGSEA. The RNA input was 0.5 to 1 ug, and it was reverse transcribed with random hexamers. TCRdb analysed the immunoSEQ multiplex PCR reads with MiXCR anew, one entry per CDR3 protein. The repertoire has over 100,000 distinct CDR3 sequences, about 90% of them found once; the top ten carry approximately 0.12%. The TCR comes from a human donor in good health. Sequenced sample: CD8+ T cells from PBMCs. V gene TRBV29-1 combines with J gene TRBJ2-3; 7 bases agree with TRBD1. CDR3 nucleotides: TGCAGCGTTGAACAACAGGGGATTGATACGCAGTATTTT. Encoded protein: CSVEQQGIDTQYF.